Listed below are T cell receptor beta chains from one sample, sequenced in a study of CD8+ T cells in alopecia areata. Clones were read by immunoSEQ multiplex PCR, and TCRdb kept only the in-frame ones, dropping some. The profile shows fewer than 250,000 clones, approximately 40% of them singletons. Sample: CD4+ T cells sorted from blood, taken at approximately week 36, from a patient treated with tofacitinib. All receptors come from a human donor with alopecia areata. Both conserved end residues are part of each CDR3. The D gene is left open where the match is weak. Clone size is stated in some rows and not others, as once, few, many or a class when expanded.

clone_size j_call v_call d_call cdr3_nt cdr3_aa
. TRBJ2-3 TRBV11-1 . TGTGCCAGCAGTTTGGCGGGCCCTCGGACAGATACGCAGTATTTT CASSLAGPRTDTQYF
. TRBJ2-5 TRBV14 . TGTGCCAGCAGTACCTGGAGGGCGGAAGAGACCCAGTACTTC CASSTWRAEETQYF
few TRBJ2-1 TRBV29-1 . TGCAGCCCCAAGCACCGGGACCAAACTACTGATGAGCAGTTCTTC CSPKHRDQTTDEQFF
. TRBJ1-2 TRBV7-8 . TGTGCCAGCAGCTGGGGAGAAGGCTACACCTTC CASSWGEGYTF
few TRBJ2-5 TRBV29-1 TRBD1 TGCAGCGTCGGGACAGGGGGCGCGAAGACCCAGTACTTC CSVGTGGAKTQYF
. TRBJ2-5 TRBV5-4 TRBD2 TGTGCCAGCAGCCCGACTAGCGGGAGAAAAGAGACCCAGTACTTC CASSPTSGRKETQYF
. TRBJ1-2 TRBV29-1 . TGCAGCGGACTACAGGGAATGATAGCCGGAGGCTACACCTTC CSGLQGMIAGGYTF
few TRBJ2-5 TRBV7-2 . TGTGCCAGCAGCTTAGAATCGGGGCCCCAAGAGACCCAGTACTTC CASSLESGPQETQYF
. TRBJ2-1 TRBV27 . TGTGCCAGCAGATCCATCACGGGTTTGAGCTCCTACAATGAGCAGTTCTTC CASRSITGLSSYNEQFF
. TRBJ1-2 TRBV29-1 TRBD1 TGCAGCGTTGACGCTTTGGGCGCCAGGGGGCATGGCTACACCTTC CSVDALGARGHGYTF
. TRBJ2-1 TRBV7-6 . TGTGCCACCTCCTCATTCTCTGGTGTGAATGAGCAGTTCTTC CATSSFSGVNEQFF
. TRBJ2-7 TRBV9 . TGTGCCAGCAGTTTTACCCACGAGCAGTACTTC CASSFTHEQYF
few TRBJ2-7 TRBV5-4 . TGTGCCAGCAGCTTGGGCACAGGGAATTCCTACGAGCAGTACTTC CASSLGTGNSYEQYF
few TRBJ1-1 TRBV29-1 . TGCAGCGTTTTCCACGGGGGGAACACTGAAGCTTTCTTT CSVFHGGNTEAFF
few TRBJ2-3 TRBV19 . TGTGCCAGTAGCATCGAGCCCACCACAGATACGCAGTATTTT CASSIEPTTDTQYF
. TRBJ2-1 TRBV11-2 TRBD2 TGTGCCAGCAGCTTAGGGTGGACTAGCTACAATGAGCAGTTCTTC CASSLGWTSYNEQFF
. TRBJ2-1 TRBV15 TRBD2 TGTGCCACCAGCAGGGGGGGGACCTACAATGAGCAGTTCTTC CATSRGGTYNEQFF
many TRBJ2-2 TRBV27 TRBD2 TGTGCCAGCAGACAAACTAGCGGGGGGACCGGGGAGCTGTTTTTT CASRQTSGGTGELFF
. TRBJ2-1 TRBV7-9 . TGTGCCAGCAGCCCGCGACGGAGAATCCATGAGCAGTTCTTC CASSPRRRIHEQFF
. TRBJ2-1 TRBV10-3 . TGTGCCATCAGTGTTCCTGCCCAGGAGGAGCAGTTCTTC CAISVPAQEEQFF
. TRBJ2-7 TRBV27 TRBD1 TGTGCCAGCAGTCTAACAGGGGACTACGAGCAGTACTTC CASSLTGDYEQYF
. TRBJ2-5 TRBV9 TRBD2 TGTGCCAGCAGCGTAGGACTAGCGGAAGAGACCCAGTACTTC CASSVGLAEETQYF
. TRBJ2-1 TRBV7-9 . TGTGCCAGCAGCTTCACTGGGGGGACCTACAATGAGCAGTTCTTC CASSFTGGTYNEQFF
. TRBJ2-1 TRBV18 TRBD1 TGTGCCAGCTCTCCGACAGGGTCCTCCTACAATGAGCAGTTCTTC CASSPTGSSYNEQFF
. TRBJ2-7 TRBV30 . TGTGCCTGGGGCAGTCCCTACGAGCAGTACTTC CAWGSPYEQYF
. TRBJ2-2 TRBV29-1 . TGCAGCGTTCGAGGTCGATCGAACACCGGGGAGCTGTTTTTT CSVRGRSNTGELFF
. TRBJ2-3 TRBV11-2 . TGTGCCAGCAGCCGGCCTGGGACACGCACAGATACGCAGTATTTT CASSRPGTRTDTQYF
. TRBJ2-2 TRBV14 . TGTGCCAGCAGCCACCGTGTGGTCACCGGGGAGCTGTTTTTT CASSHRVVTGELFF
many TRBJ1-5 TRBV6-6 . TGTGCCAGCAGTTACTCGATTGGGCGGGTCAATCAGCCCCAGCATTTT CASSYSIGRVNQPQHF
. TRBJ2-1 TRBV7-9 . TGTGCCAGCAGCTCTACTCCGAGCTCCTACAATGAGCAGTTCTTC CASSSTPSSYNEQFF
. TRBJ1-5 TRBV28 TRBD1 TGTGCCAGCAGTATACAGGGGGAGTGGGAACCCCAGCATTTT CASSIQGEWEPQHF
. TRBJ2-1 TRBV7-9 . TGTGCCAGCAGCTTATACCAGGGCCTGGGGAATGAGCAGTTCTTC CASSLYQGLGNEQFF
. TRBJ2-3 TRBV5-1 . TGCGCCAGCACCCGGGAAACCGGCACAGATACGCAGTATTTT CASTRETGTDTQYF
. TRBJ2-3 TRBV4-3 TRBD2 TGCGCCAGCAGCCAAGTTTCCGTAGTGACTAGCGGGAGGGCCCTGGATACGCAGTATTTT CASSQVSVVTSGRALDTQYF
. TRBJ1-2 TRBV27 . TGTGCCAGCAGCCGGGACACTAACTATGGCTACACCTTC CASSRDTNYGYTF
. TRBJ2-3 TRBV29-1 TRBD2 TGCAGCGCCCGGACTAGCGGGAGTGGGACAGATACGCAGTATTTT CSARTSGSGTDTQYF
few TRBJ2-3 TRBV14 . TGTGCCAGCAGCCCGCAGGGAATCGGTACAGATACGCAGTATTTT CASSPQGIGTDTQYF
. TRBJ2-7 TRBV5-1 . TGCGCCAGCAGCTTGGGCGGCAACTACGAGCAGTACTTC CASSLGGNYEQYF